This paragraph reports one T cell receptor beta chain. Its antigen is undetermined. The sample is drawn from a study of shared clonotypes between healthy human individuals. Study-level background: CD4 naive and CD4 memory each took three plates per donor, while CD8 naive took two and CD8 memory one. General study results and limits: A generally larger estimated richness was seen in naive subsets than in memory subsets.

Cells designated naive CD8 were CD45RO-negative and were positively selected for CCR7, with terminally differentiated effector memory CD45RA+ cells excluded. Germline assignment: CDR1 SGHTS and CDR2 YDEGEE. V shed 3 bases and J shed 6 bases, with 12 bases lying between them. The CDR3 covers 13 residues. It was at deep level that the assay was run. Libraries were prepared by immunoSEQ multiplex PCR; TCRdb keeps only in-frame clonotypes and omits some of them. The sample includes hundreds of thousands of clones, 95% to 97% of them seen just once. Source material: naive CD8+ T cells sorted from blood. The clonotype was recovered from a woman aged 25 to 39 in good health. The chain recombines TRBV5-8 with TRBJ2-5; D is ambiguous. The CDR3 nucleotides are TGTGCCAGCAGCTGGGATAACTTGAAGACCCAGTACTTC. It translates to CASSWDNLKTQYF. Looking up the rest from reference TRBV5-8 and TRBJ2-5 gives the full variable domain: EAGVTQSPTHLIKTRGQQATLRCSPISGHTSVYWYQQALGLGLQFLLWYDEGEERNRGNFPPRFSGRQFPNYSSELNVNALELEDSALYLCASSWDNLKTQYFGPGTRLLVL.